This T cell receptor (beta chain) was documented in a study of blood T cell repertoires in COVID-19. This clone was counted a single time. Germline-derived CDR1 and CDR2 are SGHRS and YFSETQ. V shed 0 bases and J shed 2 bases, with 9 bases lying between them. CDR3 size: 15 residues. Per the authors' pipeline: Amplification of reference gene primers was used by the study to estimate nucleated cell counts. The assay was immunoSEQ multiplex PCR, and TCRdb's table has in-frame clones only and misses some. V and J calls and clone size are given by that table; D and trimming were obtained from the DNA. The sample shows approximately 12,000 clones, roughly 73% of them seen only once.

The V call is TRBV5-1, the J call TRBJ2-1, with unresolved D. This receptor was identified in a human donor in a cohort sampled during active COVID-19. Sequencing was performed on peripheral blood. CDR3 DNA: TGCGCCAGCAGCTTGGGTACAGTCCCCTACAATGAGCAGTTCTTC. Translated, it gives CASSLGTVPYNEQFF.